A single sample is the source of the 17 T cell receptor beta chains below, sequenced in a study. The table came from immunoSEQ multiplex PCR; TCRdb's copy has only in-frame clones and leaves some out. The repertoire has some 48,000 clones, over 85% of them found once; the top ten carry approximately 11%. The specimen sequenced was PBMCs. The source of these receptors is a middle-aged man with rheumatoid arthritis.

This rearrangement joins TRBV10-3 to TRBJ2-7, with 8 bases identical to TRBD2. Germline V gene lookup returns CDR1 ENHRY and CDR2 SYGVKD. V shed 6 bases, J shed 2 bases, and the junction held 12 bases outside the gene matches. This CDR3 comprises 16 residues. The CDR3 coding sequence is TGTGCCATCAGCCCCGGACTAGCCCAAGCCCCCTACGAGCAGTACTTC. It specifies CAISPGLAQAPYEQYF.

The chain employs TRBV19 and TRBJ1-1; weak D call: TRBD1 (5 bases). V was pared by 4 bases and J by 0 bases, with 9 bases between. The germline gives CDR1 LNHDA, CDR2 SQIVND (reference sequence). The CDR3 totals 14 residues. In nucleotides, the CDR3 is TGTGCCAGTAGTACCGGGACGGTGAACACTGAAGCTTTCTTT. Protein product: CASSTGTVNTEAFF.

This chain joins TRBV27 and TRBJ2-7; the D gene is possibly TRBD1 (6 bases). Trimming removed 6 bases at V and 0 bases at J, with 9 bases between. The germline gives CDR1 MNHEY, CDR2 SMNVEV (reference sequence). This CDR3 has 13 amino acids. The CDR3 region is CASSPGASYEQYF. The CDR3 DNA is TGTGCCAGCAGCCCAGGGGCCTCCTACGAGCAGTACTTC.

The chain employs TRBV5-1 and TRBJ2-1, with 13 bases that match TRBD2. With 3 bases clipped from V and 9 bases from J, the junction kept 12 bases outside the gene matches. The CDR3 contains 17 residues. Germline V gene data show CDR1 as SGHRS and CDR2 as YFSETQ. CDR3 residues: CASSSRSGTSGITEQFF. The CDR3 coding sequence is TGCGCCAGCAGCTCCCGATCCGGGACTAGCGGGATAACTGAGCAGTTCTTC.

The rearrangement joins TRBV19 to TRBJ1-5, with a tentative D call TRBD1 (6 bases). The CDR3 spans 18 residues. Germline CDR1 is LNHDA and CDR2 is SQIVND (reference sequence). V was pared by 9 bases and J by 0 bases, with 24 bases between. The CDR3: CASGQLLGRFVSNQPQHF. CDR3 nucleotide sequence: TGTGCCAGCGGACAGTTACTTGGACGATTTGTTAGCAATCAGCCCCAGCATTTT.

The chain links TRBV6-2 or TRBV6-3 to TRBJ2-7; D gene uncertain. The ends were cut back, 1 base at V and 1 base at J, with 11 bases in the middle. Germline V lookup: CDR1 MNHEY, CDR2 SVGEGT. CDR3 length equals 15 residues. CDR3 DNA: TGTGCCAGCAGTTACTATCGGGTTCCTTCCTACGAGCAGTACTTC. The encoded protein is CASSYYRVPSYEQYF.

CDR3 protein: CSVRSPGGPSSVAKNIQYF. The CDR3 nucleotides are TGCAGCGTTAGGTCCCCCGGAGGGCCGAGTTCTGTGGCCAAAAACATTCAGTACTTC. The J gene is TRBJ2-4, the V gene TRBV29-1, with a tentative D call TRBD2 (6 bases). The CDR3 contains 19 residues. Germline V gene lookup returns CDR1 SQVTM and CDR2 ANQGSEA. V gave up 5 bases and J gave up 1 base, with 27 bases separating them.

The CDR3 bases are TGCGCCAGCAGCCCTAGGGGGCCCCAAGGGGTCAATGAGCAGTTCTTC. Protein product: CASSPRGPQGVNEQFF. The chain recombines TRBV4-1 with TRBJ2-1; TRBD1 agrees at 7 bases. CDR1 and CDR2 (germline): MGHRA, YSYEKL. V lost 4 bases and J lost 6; bases outside the gene matches: 12. The CDR3 loop spans 16 amino acids.

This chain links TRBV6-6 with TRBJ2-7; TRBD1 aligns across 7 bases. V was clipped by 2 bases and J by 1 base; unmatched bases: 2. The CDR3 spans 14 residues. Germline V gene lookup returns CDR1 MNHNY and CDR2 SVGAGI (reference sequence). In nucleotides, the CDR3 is TGTGCCAGCAGTTACGACAGGGCATCCTACGAGCAGTACTTC. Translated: CASSYDRASYEQYF.

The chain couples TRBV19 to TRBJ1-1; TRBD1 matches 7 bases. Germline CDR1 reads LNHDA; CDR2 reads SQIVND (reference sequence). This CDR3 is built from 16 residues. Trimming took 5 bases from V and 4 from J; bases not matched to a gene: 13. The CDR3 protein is CASSPSKGRGITEAFF. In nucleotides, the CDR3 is TGTGCCAGTAGTCCTTCAAAGGGCAGGGGGATCACTGAAGCTTTCTTT.

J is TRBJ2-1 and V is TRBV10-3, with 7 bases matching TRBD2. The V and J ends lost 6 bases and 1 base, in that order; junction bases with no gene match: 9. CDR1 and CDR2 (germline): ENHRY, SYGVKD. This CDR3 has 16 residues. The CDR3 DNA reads TGTGCCATCAGCTTACCTCCTAGCGGTTCCTACAATGAGCAGTTCTTC. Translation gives CAISLPPSGSYNEQFF.

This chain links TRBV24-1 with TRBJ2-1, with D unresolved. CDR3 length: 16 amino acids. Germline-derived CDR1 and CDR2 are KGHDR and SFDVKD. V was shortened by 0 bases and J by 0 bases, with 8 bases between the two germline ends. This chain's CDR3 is CATSDLSRSSYNEQFF. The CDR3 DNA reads TGTGCCACCAGTGATTTGTCGCGGAGCTCCTACAATGAGCAGTTCTTC.

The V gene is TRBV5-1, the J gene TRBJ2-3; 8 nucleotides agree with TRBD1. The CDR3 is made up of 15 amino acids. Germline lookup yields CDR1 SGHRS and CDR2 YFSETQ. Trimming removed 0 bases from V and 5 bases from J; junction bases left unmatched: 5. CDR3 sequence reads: CASSLGTGKVDTQYF. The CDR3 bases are TGCGCCAGCAGCTTGGGGACAGGGAAAGTAGATACGCAGTATTTT.

Written as DNA, the CDR3 is TGTGCCAGTAGTGTACGAGGGCAGCCCCAGCATTTT. It is translated as CASSVRGQPQHF. The V and J genes are TRBV19 and TRBJ1-5; D ambiguous. With 5 bases removed from V and 7 bases from J, the gap between germline ends came to 9 bases. The CDR3 runs to 12 residues. The germline V gene encodes CDR1 LNHDA and CDR2 SQIVND (reference sequence).

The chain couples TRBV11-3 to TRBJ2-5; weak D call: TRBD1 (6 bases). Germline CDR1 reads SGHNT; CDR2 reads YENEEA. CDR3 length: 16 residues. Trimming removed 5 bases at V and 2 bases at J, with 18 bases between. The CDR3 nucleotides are TGTGCCAGCAGCGACCAACAGGGTTTGGGGCAAGAGACCCAGTACTTC. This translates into CASSDQQGLGQETQYF.

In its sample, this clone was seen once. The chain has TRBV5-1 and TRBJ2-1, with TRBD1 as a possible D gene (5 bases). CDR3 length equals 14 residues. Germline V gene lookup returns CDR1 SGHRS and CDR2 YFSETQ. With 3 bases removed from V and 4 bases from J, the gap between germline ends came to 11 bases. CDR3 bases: TGCGCCAGCAGCTCTGCCGACAGTTACAATGAGCAGTTCTTC. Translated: CASSSADSYNEQFF.

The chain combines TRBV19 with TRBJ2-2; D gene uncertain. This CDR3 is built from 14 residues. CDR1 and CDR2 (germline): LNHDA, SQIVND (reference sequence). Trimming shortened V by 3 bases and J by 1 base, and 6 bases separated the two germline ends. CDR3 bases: TGTGCCAGTAGTATGGGAAGGAACACCGGGGAGCTGTTTTTT. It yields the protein CASSMGRNTGELFF. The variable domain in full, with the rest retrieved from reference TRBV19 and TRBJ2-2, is DGGITQSPKYLFRKEGQNVTLSCEQNLNHDAMYWYRQDPGQGLRLIYYSQIVNDFQKGDIAEGYSVSREKKESFPLTVTSAQKNPTAFYLCASSMGRNTGELFFGEGSRLTVL.